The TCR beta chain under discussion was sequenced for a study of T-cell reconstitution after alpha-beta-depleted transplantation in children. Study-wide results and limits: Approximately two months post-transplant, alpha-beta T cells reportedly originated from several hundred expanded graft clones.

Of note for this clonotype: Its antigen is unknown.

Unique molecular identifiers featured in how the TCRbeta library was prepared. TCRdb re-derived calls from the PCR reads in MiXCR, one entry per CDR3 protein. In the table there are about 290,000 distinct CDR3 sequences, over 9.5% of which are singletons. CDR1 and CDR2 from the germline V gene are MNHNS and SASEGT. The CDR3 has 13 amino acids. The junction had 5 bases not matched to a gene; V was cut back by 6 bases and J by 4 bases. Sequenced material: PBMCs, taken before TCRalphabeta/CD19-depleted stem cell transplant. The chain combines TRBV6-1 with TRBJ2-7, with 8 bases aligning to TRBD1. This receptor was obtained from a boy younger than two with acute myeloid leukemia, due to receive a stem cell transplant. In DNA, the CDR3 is TGTGCCAGCAGGATATGGACAGGGTACGAGCAGTACTTC. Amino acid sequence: CASRIWTGYEQYF.